The clone carrying this TCR beta chain turned up a few times. The entry originates in a study of blood T cells in healthy people across ages. A sample-barcoded 5' primer and a J-beta primer mix were used in a second PCR of roughly 7 to 11 cycles. One entry per CDR3 protein, called by TCRdb with MiXCR from the 5' RACE reads. The data hold around 1.7 million distinct CDR3 sequences, with 28% observed a single time. CDR3 length: 16 residues. The V gene's germline CDR1 is SEHNR and CDR2 FQNEAQ (reference sequence). Losses at the gene ends were 1 base for V and 0 bases for J; bases not matched to a gene: 5.

The chain recombines TRBV7-9 with TRBJ1-2; 7 bases match TRBD1. The clonotype was recovered from a woman aged 25 to 39 in good health. The sequenced sample was blood. CDR3 sequence reads: CASSLVDRHSNYGYTF. CDR3 DNA: TGTGCCAGCAGCTTAGTGGACAGGCACTCTAACTATGGCTACACCTTC.